This T cell receptor beta chain comes out of a study of tumor-infiltrating lymphocytes in oesophageal squamous cell carcinoma. The CDR3 runs 14 residues. Per the germline V gene, CDR1 is MRHNA and CDR2 is SNTAGT. The V segment lost 10 bases and the J segment 4 bases; nucleotides outside the gene matches: 11. TCRdb reprocessed the PCR reads with MiXCR, giving one entry per CDR3 protein. The sample carries roughly 19,000 distinct CDR3 sequences, 35% to 50% recorded once. At least ten counts were recorded for this clonotype. The sequenced sample was esophageal tumor tissue. The receptor comes from a male donor with esophageal squamous cell carcinoma. The chain combines TRBV6-4 with TRBJ2-3; 7 nucleotides agree with TRBD2. Here the CDR3 reads CANIPGLKADTQYF. The CDR3 DNA reads as TGTGCCAACATACCGGGACTAAAGGCAGATACGCAGTATTTT.